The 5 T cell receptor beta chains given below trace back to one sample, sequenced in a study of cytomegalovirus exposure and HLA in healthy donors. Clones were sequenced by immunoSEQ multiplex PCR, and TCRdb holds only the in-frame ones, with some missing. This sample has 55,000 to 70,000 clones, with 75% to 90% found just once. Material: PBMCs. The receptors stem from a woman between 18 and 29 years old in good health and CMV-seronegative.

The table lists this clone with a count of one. CDR3 DNA sequence: TGTGCCAGTAGCGAGACTACTAAGCAGTTCTTC. It is translated as CASSETTKQFF. The chain employs TRBV19 and TRBJ2-1, with D possibly TRBD2 on 5 matching bases. Trimming cost V 6 bases and J 11 bases, with 11 bases left between them. Germline CDR1 reads LNHDA; CDR2 reads SQIVND (reference sequence). The CDR3 sequence is 11 residues long.

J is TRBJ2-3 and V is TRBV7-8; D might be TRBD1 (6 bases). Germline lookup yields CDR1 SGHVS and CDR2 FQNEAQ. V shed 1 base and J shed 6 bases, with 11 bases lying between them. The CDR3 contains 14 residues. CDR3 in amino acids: CASSLGPGADTQYF. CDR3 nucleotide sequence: TGTGCCAGCAGCTTAGGGCCAGGGGCTGATACGCAGTATTTT.

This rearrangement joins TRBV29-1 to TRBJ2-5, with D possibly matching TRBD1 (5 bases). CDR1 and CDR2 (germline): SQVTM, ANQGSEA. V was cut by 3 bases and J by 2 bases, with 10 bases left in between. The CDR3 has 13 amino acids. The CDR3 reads CSVESGSQETQYF. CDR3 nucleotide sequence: TGCAGCGTTGAGTCAGGGTCGCAAGAGACCCAGTACTTC.

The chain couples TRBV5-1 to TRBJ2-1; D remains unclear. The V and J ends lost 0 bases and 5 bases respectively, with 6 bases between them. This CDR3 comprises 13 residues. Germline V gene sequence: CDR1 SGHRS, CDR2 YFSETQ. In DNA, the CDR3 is TGCGCCAGCAGCTTGGAACACGACAATGAGCAGTTCTTC. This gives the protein CASSLEHDNEQFF.

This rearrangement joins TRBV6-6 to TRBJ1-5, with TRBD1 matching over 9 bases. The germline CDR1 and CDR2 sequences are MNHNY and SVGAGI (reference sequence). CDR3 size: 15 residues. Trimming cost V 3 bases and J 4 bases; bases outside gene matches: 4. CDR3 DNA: TGTGCCAGCAGTTATTACGGACAGGGGAATCAGCCCCAGCATTTT. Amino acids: CASSYYGQGNQPQHF.